Below, 13 T cell receptor beta chains from the same sample are listed, as sequenced in a study of PD-1 blockade in classical Hodgkin lymphoma. Sample time point: cycle 4 day 1 (C4D1), after 5 to 7 weeks of nivolumab. With no exception, relapse followed autologous stem cell transplantation in all patients, and brentuximab vedotin exposure varied. Method: immunoSEQ multiplex PCR; TCRdb's copy keeps in-frame clones and lacks some. The table lists fewer than 100,000 clones, 93% of them singletons. This specimen consisted of peripheral blood mononuclear cells (PBMCs), obtained before the fourth cycle of nivolumab. Receptors originate from a human donor with classical Hodgkin lymphoma.

V is TRBV7-8 and J is TRBJ2-7, with D possibly being TRBD1 or TRBD2 (5 bases each). The CDR3 sequence is 17 residues long. V was clipped by 4 bases and J by 6 bases, with 25 bases between them. Germline assignment: CDR1 SGHVS and CDR2 FQNEAQ. The CDR3 loop is CASSSGSIGGFFSEQYF. As DNA, the CDR3 is TGTGCCAGCAGCTCAGGTTCGATTGGGGGTTTCTTCTCCGAGCAGTACTTC.

The chain uses TRBV11-2 and TRBJ2-3; the D is unclear. CDR1 and CDR2 from the germline V gene are SGHAT and FQNNGV. This CDR3 is built from 11 residues. V was clipped by 5 bases and J by 3 bases, with 3 bases between them. CDR3 sequence reads: CASSLTDTQYF. The DNA of the CDR3 is TGTGCCAGCAGCCTGACAGATACGCAGTATTTT.

The chain links TRBV6-1 to TRBJ1-4; D possibly corresponds to TRBD1 (5 bases). Germline loops: CDR1 MNHNS, CDR2 SASEGT. The V end was cut by 4 bases, the J end by 8 bases, with 14 bases between. The CDR3 is 14 residues long. The CDR3 spells CASSAGWGNEKLFF. The CDR3 DNA sequence: TGTGCCAGCAGTGCAGGGTGGGGTAACGAAAAACTGTTTTTT.

The chain couples TRBV6-1 to TRBJ2-7; D is possibly TRBD1 (5 bases). Germline values: CDR1 MNHNS, CDR2 SASEGT. The CDR3 covers 16 residues. Trimming took off 1 base at V and 1 base at J, with 14 bases between the two ends. CDR3 sequence reads: CASSEVRTFPSYEQYF. CDR3 in DNA: TGTGCCAGCAGTGAAGTTCGGACATTTCCGTCCTACGAGCAGTACTTC.

With regard to this clone: Germline and junction disagree at one end, which may indicate a read error. V and J are TRBV13 and TRBJ2-3; 8 nucleotides align to TRBD2. CDR1 and CDR2 (germline): PRHDT, FYEKMQ (reference sequence). CDR3 size: 15 residues. The CDR3 region has the DNA TGTGCTAGCAGCCCCCGGGGGGGAACCACAGATACGCAGTATTTT. Translated, it gives CASSPRGGTTDTQYF.

The V call is TRBV5-8, the J call TRBJ2-3; no clear D gene. Deletions cut 1 base from V and 1 base from J, with 4 bases between. This CDR3 region has 13 residues. The germline CDR1 and CDR2 sequences are SGHTS and YDEGEE. CDR3 loop: CASSLWRTDTQYF. The CDR3 nucleotides read TGTGCCAGCAGCTTGTGGCGCACAGATACGCAGTATTTT.

The V gene is TRBV7-2, the J gene TRBJ2-5; D not resolved. The CDR3 has 11 residues. Trimming took off 5 bases at V and 3 bases at J, with 4 bases between the two ends. The germline gives CDR1 SGHTA, CDR2 FQGNSA. The CDR3 region is CASSREETQYF. CDR3 bases: TGTGCCAGCAGCCGTGAAGAGACCCAGTACTTC.

In DNA, the CDR3 is TGTGCCAGTAGTATAGTAGGGGGGTCGAACACTGAAGCTTTCTTT. Protein: CASSIVGGSNTEAFF. The gene calls are TRBV19 and TRBJ1-1, with D tentatively TRBD1 (6 bases). Trimming shortened V by 1 base and J by 1 base, and 10 bases separated the two germline ends. The CDR3 has 15 residues. Germline CDR1 is LNHDA and CDR2 is SQIVND (reference sequence).

V usage is TRBV4-1 and J usage is TRBJ2-3; TRBD1 might be the D (5 bases). Germline V lookup: CDR1 MGHRA, CDR2 YSYEKL. The CDR3 has 13 amino acids. The germline V and J ends were trimmed by 4 bases and 3 bases, with 8 bases remaining between them. The CDR3 protein is CASSPKGTDTQYF. The DNA of the CDR3 is TGCGCCAGCAGCCCGAAGGGGACAGATACGCAGTATTTT.

V and J are TRBV5-1 and TRBJ1-4, with D uncertain. The CDR3 consists of 17 residues. V dropped 0 bases and J dropped 3 bases, with 15 bases sitting between them. Per germline, CDR1 SGHRS and CDR2 YFSETQ. For the CDR3, the DNA is TGCGCCAGCAGCTTGGGATCAACCGGGATCTCTAATGAAAAACTGTTTTTT. Its translation is CASSLGSTGISNEKLFF. Complete variable domain (other parts from reference TRBV5-1 and TRBJ1-4): KAGVTQTPRYLIKTRGQQVTLSCSPISGHRSVSWYQQTPGQGLQFLFEYFSETQRNKGNFPGRFSGRQFSNSRSEMNVSTLELGDSALYLCASSLGSTGISNEKLFFGSGTQLSVL.

The chain is built from TRBV5-1 and TRBJ1-2; TRBD1 matches at 10 bases. The CDR3 is 16 residues long. The V gene's germline CDR1 is SGHRS and CDR2 YFSETQ. V trimming: 2 bases; J trimming: 4 bases; junction bases outside the gene matches: 8. CDR3 amino acids: CASSFGDRGEVYGYTF. CDR3 coding DNA: TGCGCCAGCAGCTTTGGGGACAGGGGCGAAGTCTATGGCTACACCTTC.

The chain recombines TRBV7-9 with TRBJ2-7; tentatively, D is TRBD2 (6 bases). V shed 5 bases and J shed 4 bases, with 18 bases lying between them. Germline V gene data show CDR1 as SEHNR and CDR2 as FQNEAQ (reference sequence). This CDR3 comprises 15 residues. The chain's CDR3 is CASSHGGSGRYEQYF. CDR3 in DNA: TGTGCCAGCAGCCATGGGGGAAGCGGGCGGTACGAGCAGTACTTC. Using reference TRBV7-9 and TRBJ2-7 for the parts outside the CDR3, the full variable domain is DTGVSQNPRHKITKRGQNVTFRCDPISEHNRLYWYRQTLGQGPEFLTYFQNEAQLEKSRLLSDRFSAERPKGSFSTLEIQRTEQGDSAMYLCASSHGGSGRYEQYFGPGTRLTVT.

The chain is built from TRBV5-5 and TRBJ2-1; D gene uncertain. Per the germline V gene, CDR1 is SGHKS and CDR2 is YYEKEE (reference sequence). The V and J ends lost 4 bases and 6 bases respectively, with 5 bases between them. The CDR3 loop spans 11 amino acids. As DNA, the CDR3 is TGTGCCAGCAGCCCTGCCAATGAGCAGTTCTTC. This codes for CASSPANEQFF. Using reference TRBV5-5 and TRBJ2-1 for the parts outside the CDR3, the full variable domain is DAGVTQSPTHLIKTRGQQVTLRCSPISGHKSVSWYQQVLGQGPQFIFQYYEKEERGRGNFPDRFSARQFPNYSSELNVNALLLGDSALYLCASSPANEQFFGPGTRLTVL.